This T cell receptor beta chain was sequenced during a study of blood T cell repertoires in COVID-19. Study-wide background: Acute-phase and convalescent COVID-19 samples originated in the United States, Italy and Spain. T cells, B-cell-depleted T cells, or PBMCs provided the cDNA or gDNA that served as material.

Germline assignment: CDR1 MNHNS and CDR2 SASEGT. The CDR3 has 15 amino acids. Trimming removed 3 bases from V and 0 bases from J, with 12 bases in between. TCRdb keeps only in-frame clones here, not all; method: immunoSEQ multiplex PCR. Among 410,000 or so clones listed, more than 80% were seen once. The chain uses TRBV6-1 and TRBJ2-7; D call uncertain. The receptor was derived from a woman aged 25 to 39 with active or convalescent COVID-19. Sequences were obtained from peripheral blood. This CDR3 is CASSESSYVSYEQYF. Here the CDR3 DNA reads TGTGCCAGCAGTGAGTCGTCCTACGTCTCCTACGAGCAGTACTTC.